This T cell receptor (beta chain) was sequenced for a study of siplizumab effects on memory and regulatory T cells. Germline CDR1 and CDR2: KGHSH and LQKENI. This CDR3 is built from 14 residues. Trimming shortened V by 3 bases and J by 9 bases, and 17 bases separated the two germline ends. Profiled with immunoSEQ multiplex PCR; TCRdb holds only in-frame clones, not every one. The repertoire holds roughly 100,000 clones, with approximately 93% as singletons. This TCR was recovered from a human donor in good health. The rearrangement links TRBV18 to TRBJ1-2; a possible D gene is TRBD1 (6 bases). The specimen was Tregs sorted from blood. CDR3 DNA: TGTGCCAGCTCACCTTCCGGGACATCGGTTCGCTACACCTTC. Translating it yields CASSPSGTSVRYTF.